The rows below give T cell receptor beta chains drawn from one sample of a study of shared clonotypes between healthy human individuals. Here immunoSEQ multiplex PCR was the method, and the copy in TCRdb shows in-frame clones only, minus some. Among some 2,000,000 clones listed, around 96% were seen once. The specimen was naive CD8+ T cells sorted from blood. The receptors derive from a young man in good health. Both conserved end residues are part of each CDR3. A D gene is named only where the DNA matches it firmly. Clone size, where shown, is once, few, many, or a class for clones that have expanded.

CDR3 | DNA | size | V | D | J
CASSFSVITDTQYF | TGTGCCAGCAGTTTCAGCGTAATCACAGATACGCAGTATTTT | . | TRBV27 | . | TRBJ2-3
CASKGTLTSTDTQYF | TGCGCCAGCAAAGGGACTTTGACTAGCACAGATACGCAGTATTTT | . | TRBV4-1 | . | TRBJ2-3
CASSRTGSHYGYTF | TGTGCCAGCAGCCGGACAGGGTCTCACTATGGCTACACCTTC | . | TRBV27 | TRBD1 | TRBJ1-2
CASALQNEQFF | TGCGCCAGCGCACTGCAGAATGAGCAGTTCTTC | few | TRBV5-1 | . | TRBJ2-1
CASSESKSATGVYEQYF | TGCGCCAGCAGTGAGTCGAAATCCGCAACGGGAGTCTACGAGCAGTACTTC | . | TRBV10-2 | . | TRBJ2-7
CASSSRDYPFEPYNEQFF | TGTGCCAGCAGCTCCCGGGACTACCCTTTCGAGCCCTACAATGAGCAGTTCTTC | . | TRBV7-2 | TRBD2 | TRBJ2-1
CAWSDRGLVTEAFF | TGTGCCTGGAGTGACAGGGGGCTCGTCACTGAAGCTTTCTTT | . | TRBV30 | TRBD1 | TRBJ1-1
CASSFPGEDEQYF | TGTGCCAGCAGTTTCCCAGGGGAGGACGAGCAGTACTTC | . | TRBV28 | . | TRBJ2-7
CASSGLAGTQPQHF | TGTGCCAGCAGTGGTCTGGCAGGGACTCAGCCCCAGCATTTT | . | TRBV2 | . | TRBJ1-5
CASSDSGTEAFF | TGTGCCAGCTCGGACTCGGGCACTGAAGCTTTCTTT | . | TRBV7-9 | . | TRBJ1-1
CASSGTGTGTYEQYF | TGTGCCAGCAGCGGGACCGGGACAGGGACCTACGAGCAGTACTTC | . | TRBV28 | TRBD1 | TRBJ2-7
CASSFDRDTEAFF | TGTGCCAGCAGCTTCGACAGGGACACTGAAGCTTTCTTT | . | TRBV13 | TRBD1 | TRBJ1-1
CASSLGLEGPYEQYF | TGTGCCAGCAGCTTAGGACTAGAGGGGCCCTACGAGCAGTACTTC | . | TRBV11-2 | . | TRBJ2-7
CASSIHIGAPLYEQYF | TGTGCCAGTAGTATTCATATCGGGGCCCCACTTTACGAGCAGTACTTC | . | TRBV19 | . | TRBJ2-7
CASSPWDRGESPLHF | TGTGCCAGCAGCCCCTGGGACAGGGGAGAATCACCCCTCCACTTT | . | TRBV7-2 | TRBD1 | TRBJ1-6
CASSYGGRWTEAFF | TGTGCCAGCAGTTACGGAGGCAGGTGGACTGAAGCTTTCTTT | . | TRBV6-5 | . | TRBJ1-1
CASSQGAATYEQYF | TGCGCCAGCAGCCAAGGGGCGGCAACCTACGAGCAGTACTTC | . | TRBV4-3 | . | TRBJ2-7
CASSLAVYNSPLHF | TGTGCCAGCAGTTTAGCGGTGTATAATTCACCCCTCCACTTT | . | TRBV27 | . | TRBJ1-6
CASSIGTRNTGELFF | TGTGCCAGCAGCATTGGGACAAGGAACACCGGGGAGCTGTTTTTT | . | TRBV11-2 | . | TRBJ2-2
CASSSADTQYF | TGTGCCAGCAGCTCGGCAGATACGCAGTATTTT | . | TRBV9 | . | TRBJ2-3
CASSLSPGTGSYEQYF | TGTGCCAGCAGTTTATCCCCAGGGACAGGAAGCTACGAGCAGTACTTC | . | TRBV27 | TRBD1 | TRBJ2-7
CASSAGISYEQYF | TGTGCCAGCAGCGCGGGAATCTCCTACGAGCAGTACTTC | once | TRBV5-6 | . | TRBJ2-7
CASSFGLAGREETQYF | TGTGCCAGCAGTTTTGGCCTAGCGGGAAGGGAAGAGACCCAGTACTTC | . | TRBV27 | TRBD2 | TRBJ2-5
CATTPADDLYEQYF | TGTGCCACCACCCCTGCGGACGACCTCTACGAGCAGTACTTC | . | TRBV6-1 | . | TRBJ2-7
CASSLSPRGISFYEQYF | TGTGCCAGCAGCTTAAGTCCCCGGGGCATTAGCTTCTACGAGCAGTACTTC | . | TRBV7-9 | . | TRBJ2-7
CASSFIQVDGTQYF | TGTGCCAGCAGTTTTATTCAGGTCGATGGGACCCAGTACTTC | . | TRBV28 | . | TRBJ2-5
CASSPSTGTEDYGYTF | TGTGCCAGCAGTCCTTCTACGGGGACAGAGGACTATGGCTACACCTTC | . | TRBV27 | TRBD1 | TRBJ1-2
CASSLASGSPYEQYF | TGTGCCAGCAGCTTAGCCTCCGGGAGCCCCTACGAGCAGTACTTC | . | TRBV11-2 | . | TRBJ2-7